This T cell receptor (beta chain) is from a study of Tregs in tolerant kidney transplant recipients. Across the study: An approximately three-day belatacept mixed lymphocyte reaction, sometimes plus 5-day graft donor restimulation, preceded CD4+CD25+CD127- sorting.

Germline CDR1 and CDR2: SSHAT and FNYEAQ (reference sequence). The length of the CDR3 is 16 residues. Of note for this clone: What it binds is unknown. The junction does not match germline at one end; this may be a read error.

Clones were read by immunoSEQ multiplex PCR, and TCRdb kept only the in-frame ones, dropping some. The data show about 44,000 clones, with just under 97% seen just once and more than 0.35% held by the top ten. This rearrangement joins TRBV7-7 to TRBJ2-1, with D uncertain. The receptor's source is a human donor in good health. The sequenced material came from Tregs from blood cultured with allogeneic cells. CDR3 region: CASSLGWGSSYNEQFF. CDR3 DNA sequence: TGTGCTAGCAGCTTAGGGTGGGGAAGCTCCTACAATGAGCAGTTCTTC.